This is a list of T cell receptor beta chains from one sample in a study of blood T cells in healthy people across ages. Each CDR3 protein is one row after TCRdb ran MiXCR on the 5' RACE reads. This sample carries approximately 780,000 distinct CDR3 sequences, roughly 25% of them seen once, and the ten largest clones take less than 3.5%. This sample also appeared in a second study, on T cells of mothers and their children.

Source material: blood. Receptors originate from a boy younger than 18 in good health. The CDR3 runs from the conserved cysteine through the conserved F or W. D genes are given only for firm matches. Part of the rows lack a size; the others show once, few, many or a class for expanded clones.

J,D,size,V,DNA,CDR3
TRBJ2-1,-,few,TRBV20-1,TGCAGTGCTAGAGTTAGAGGGAATGAGCAGTTCTTC,CSARVRGNEQFF
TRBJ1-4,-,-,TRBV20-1,TGCAGTGCTAGAGAACCCCACCCCGATGTTTGGAATGAAAAACTGTTTTTT,CSAREPHPDVWNEKLFF
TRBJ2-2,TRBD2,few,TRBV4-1,TGCGCCAGCAGCCATGGGACTAGCGGGGGGACCGGGGAGCTGTTTTTT,CASSHGTSGGTGELFF
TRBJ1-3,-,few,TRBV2,TGTGCCAGCAGTCCCACGACAGCGGGGGACACCATATATTTT,CASSPTTAGDTIYF
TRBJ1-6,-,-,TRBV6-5,TGTGCCAGCAGTCACTCGAGAGTGGACAGCTCCTATAATTCACCCCTCCACTTT,CASSHSRVDSSYNSPLHF
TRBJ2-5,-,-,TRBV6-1,TGTGCCAGCATCGGGGGCGGACAATTGTTCTTC,CASIGGGQLFF
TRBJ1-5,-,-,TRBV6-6,TGTGCCAGCCGGGATTCTAATCGGCCCCAGCATTTT,CASRDSNRPQHF
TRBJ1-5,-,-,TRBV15,TGTGCCACCAGCAGCCGGGACAATCAGCCCCAGCATTTT,CATSSRDNQPQHF
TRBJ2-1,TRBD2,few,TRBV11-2,TGTGCCAGCAGCTCGAAGGGTCGGGGGGGCCCGAATGAGCAGTTCTTC,CASSSKGRGGPNEQFF
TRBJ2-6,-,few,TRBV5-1,TGCGCCAGCAGCGGGGACGGAAACTCTGGGGCCAACGTCCTGACTTTC,CASSGDGNSGANVLTF
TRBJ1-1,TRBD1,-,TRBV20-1,TGCAGTGCTGAACAGGGGGCGGTCACTGAAGCTTTCTTT,CSAEQGAVTEAFF
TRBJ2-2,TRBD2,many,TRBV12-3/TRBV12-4,TGTGCCAGCAGTCCCCGGACGGGGGGAAACACCGGGGAGCTGTTTTTT,CASSPRTGGNTGELFF
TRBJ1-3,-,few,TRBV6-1,TGTGCCAGCATGAGGGCACGATTCTCTGGAAACACCATATATTTT,CASMRARFSGNTIYF
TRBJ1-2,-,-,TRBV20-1,TGCAGTGCAACCACGCCTGGGTTAGGGGATACCTATGGCTACACCTTC,CSATTPGLGDTYGYTF
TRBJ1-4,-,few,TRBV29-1,TGCAGCGTTCAGGGGCAGGCTAATGAAAAACTGTTTTTT,CSVQGQANEKLFF
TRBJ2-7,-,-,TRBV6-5,TGTGCCAGCAGTTGGACACCCGGGTACGAGCAGTACTTC,CASSWTPGYEQYF
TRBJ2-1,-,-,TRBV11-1,TGTGCCAGCAGCTTCCTAGAGGGTGAGCAGTTCTTC,CASSFLEGEQFF
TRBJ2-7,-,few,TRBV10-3,TGTGCCATCAGCGAGGGGGAGATCGGTGGCTACGAGCAGTACTTC,CAISEGEIGGYEQYF
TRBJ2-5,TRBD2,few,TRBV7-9,TGTGCCAGCAGCTTCCCTACGGGGGGGGGAGAAGAGACCCAGTACTTC,CASSFPTGGGEETQYF
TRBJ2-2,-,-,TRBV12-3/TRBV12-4,TGTGCCAGCAGTGGTTTCGCTGTTGGCGGGGAGCTGTTTTTT,CASSGFAVGGELFF
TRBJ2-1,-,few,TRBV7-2,TGTGCCAGCAGCTTAGGCCGGGGGCGAGCCTACAATGAGCAGTTCTTC,CASSLGRGRAYNEQFF
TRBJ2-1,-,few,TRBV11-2,TGTGCCAGCAGCTTAGGGGGGGCGTTTTCCAATGAGCAGTTCTTC,CASSLGGAFSNEQFF
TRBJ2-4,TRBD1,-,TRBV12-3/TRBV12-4,TGTGCCAGCAGTCCAGACAGGGTGGCCAAAAACATTCAGTACTTC,CASSPDRVAKNIQYF
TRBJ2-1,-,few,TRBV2,TGTGCCGGCAGTGCGGGGAGAACAGCCTACAATGAGCAGTTCTTC,CAGSAGRTAYNEQFF
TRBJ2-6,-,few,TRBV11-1,TGTGCCAGCAGCCCTATGAGTGGGGCCAACGTCCTGACTTTC,CASSPMSGANVLTF
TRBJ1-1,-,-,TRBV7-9,TGTGCCAGCAGCCGGCCGACGGATAACACTGAAGCTTTCTTT,CASSRPTDNTEAFF
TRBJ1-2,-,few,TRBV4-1,TGCGCCAGCAGCCAAGATGCAGGAGGTAACTATGGCTACACCTTC,CASSQDAGGNYGYTF
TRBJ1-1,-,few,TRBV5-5,TGCGCCAGCAGCTCGCGGTACAGGGTCATAGACACTGAAGCTTTCTTT,CASSSRYRVIDTEAFF
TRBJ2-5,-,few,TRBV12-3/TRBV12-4,TGTGCCAGCAGCAGACACAAAATTGGAGAGACCCAGTACTTC,CASSRHKIGETQYF
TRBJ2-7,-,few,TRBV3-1,TGTGCCAGCAGTCCAACGACCTCCTACGAGCAGTACTTC,CASSPTTSYEQYF
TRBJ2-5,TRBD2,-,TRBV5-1,TGCGCCAGCACCCTGAGTAGCGGGGGGGCGGAGACCCAGTACTTC,CASTLSSGGAETQYF
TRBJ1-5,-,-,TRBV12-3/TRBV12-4,TGTGCCAGCAGTTTTGGCGGACTCAATCAGCCCCATCATTTT,CASSFGGLNQPHHF
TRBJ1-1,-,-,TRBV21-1,TGTGCCAGCAGCAGGTCAGGACAGGCGGTGAACACTGAAGCTTTCTTT,CASSRSGQAVNTEAFF
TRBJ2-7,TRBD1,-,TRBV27,TGTGCCAGCAGTACATCCGGGACAGGGGGCGAGCAGTACTTC,CASSTSGTGGEQYF
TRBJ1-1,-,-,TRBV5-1,TGCGCCAGCAGCTTGTTCGAGGAGACAGGCCGGGCCACTGAAGCTTTCTTT,CASSLFEETGRATEAFF
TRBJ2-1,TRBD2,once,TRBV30,TGTGCCTGGAGTGTACTAGCGGGGGACAATGAGCAGTTCTTC,CAWSVLAGDNEQFF
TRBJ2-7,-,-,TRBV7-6,TGTGCCAGCGGTGGGCAGGGAGAGCGGTACTTC,CASGGQGERYF
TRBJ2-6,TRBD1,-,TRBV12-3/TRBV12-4,TGTGCCAGCAGTGCAACGACCGGGACAGGGCCGACTGGGGCCAACGTCCTGACTTTC,CASSATTGTGPTGANVLTF
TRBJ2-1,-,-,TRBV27,TGTGCCAGCATGGTCGGGGGGCTTTACAATGAGCAGTTCTTC,CASMVGGLYNEQFF
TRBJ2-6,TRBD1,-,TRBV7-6,TGTGCCAGCAGCCTAAGACAGGGCTATCACTCTGGGGCCAACGTCCTGACTTTC,CASSLRQGYHSGANVLTF
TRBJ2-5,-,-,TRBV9,TGTGCCAGCAGCGTAGTTGGCGGCAGTTTGGAGACCCAGTACTTC,CASSVVGGSLETQYF
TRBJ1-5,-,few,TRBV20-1,TGCAGTGCTAGAGCGGCAGTAGATCAGCCCCAGCATTTT,CSARAAVDQPQHF
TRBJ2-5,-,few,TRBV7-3,TGTGCCAGCAGCTTAGGAAGAGAGGGTTGGGAGACCCAGTACTTC,CASSLGREGWETQYF
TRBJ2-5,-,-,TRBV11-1,TGTGCCAGCAGCCCGAGACAGGGCTGGGGGGCCCAAGAGACCCAGTACTTC,CASSPRQGWGAQETQYF
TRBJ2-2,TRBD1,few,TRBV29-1,TGCAGCGCATGCCGGGACAGGGTCACCGGGGAGCTGTTTTTT,CSACRDRVTGELFF
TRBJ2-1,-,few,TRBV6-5,TGTGCCAGCAGCCCTCTGGAGGGATTAAGGCAGTTCTTC,CASSPLEGLRQFF
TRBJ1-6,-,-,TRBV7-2,TGTGCCAGCAGCTCAAGGGAACCAGGGTACAATTCACCCCTCCACTTT,CASSSREPGYNSPLHF
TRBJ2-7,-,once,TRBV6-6,TGTGCCAGCACCCACTGGGGGCGTGACGAGCAGTACTTC,CASTHWGRDEQYF
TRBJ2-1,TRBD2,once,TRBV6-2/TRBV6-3,TGTGCCAGCAGAGGGGGGACTAGCGGGTCGGTGCAGTTCTTC,CASRGGTSGSVQFF
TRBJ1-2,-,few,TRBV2,TGTGCCAGCACCACAGCCTCTAAAGGCTACACCTTC,CASTTASKGYTF
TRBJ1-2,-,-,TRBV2,TGTGCCAGCAGTGCGTTAACGGCTATCTATGGCTACACCTTC,CASSALTAIYGYTF
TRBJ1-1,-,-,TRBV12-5,TGTGCTAGTGGACTACCTATCCGACCGGGACACAAGAACACTGAAGCTTTCTTT,CASGLPIRPGHKNTEAFF
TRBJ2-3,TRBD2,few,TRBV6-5,TGTGCCAGCCGGGAGGCCATCCGGACAGATACGCAGTATTTT,CASREAIRTDTQYF
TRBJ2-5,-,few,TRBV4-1,TGCGCCAGCAGCCGGTCCAGCGCCGGGCGAGAGACCCAGTACTTC,CASSRSSAGRETQYF
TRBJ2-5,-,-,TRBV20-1,TGCAGTGCTAGACCTTCGGGGGAAGTCCAAGAGACCCAGTACTTC,CSARPSGEVQETQYF
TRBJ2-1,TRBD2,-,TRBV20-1,TGCAGTGCTAGAGAGACTAGCGGGAGCCTGCAGTTCTTC,CSARETSGSLQFF
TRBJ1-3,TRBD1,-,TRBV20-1,TGCAGTGCTATACCGGGACAGGGTGTCTCTGGAAACACCATATATTTT,CSAIPGQGVSGNTIYF